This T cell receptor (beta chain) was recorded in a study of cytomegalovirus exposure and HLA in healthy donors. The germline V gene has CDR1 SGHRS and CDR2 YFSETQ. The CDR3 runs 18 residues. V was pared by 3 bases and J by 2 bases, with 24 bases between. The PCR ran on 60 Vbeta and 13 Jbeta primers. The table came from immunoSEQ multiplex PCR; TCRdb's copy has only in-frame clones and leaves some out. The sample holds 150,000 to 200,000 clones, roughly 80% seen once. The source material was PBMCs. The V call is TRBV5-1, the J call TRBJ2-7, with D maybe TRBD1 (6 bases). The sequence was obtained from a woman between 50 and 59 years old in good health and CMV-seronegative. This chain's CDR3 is CASSYIPRPGHSTYEQYF. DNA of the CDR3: TGCGCCAGCAGCTATATTCCAAGACCGGGACACAGTACCTACGAGCAGTACTTC. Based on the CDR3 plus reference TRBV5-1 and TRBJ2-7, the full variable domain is KAGVTQTPRYLIKTRGQQVTLSCSPISGHRSVSWYQQTPGQGLQFLFEYFSETQRNKGNFPGRFSGRQFSNSRSEMNVSTLELGDSALYLCASSYIPRPGHSTYEQYFGPGTRLTVT.